The 26 T cell receptor beta chains below were found in one sample sequenced in a study of a mutant IDH1 vaccine in newly diagnosed glioma. Time point reported: baseline, week 1 (first vaccination visit). Treatment described: pre-vaccination baseline after standard-of-care therapy. Sequencing was performed with immunoSEQ multiplex PCR; in TCRdb, only in-frame clones are kept and a portion is missing. This sample carries approximately 92,000 clones, around 80% of them seen once, and the ten largest clones take approximately 7.9%. The starting material was PBMCs, obtained from a glioma patient treated with radiotherapy, temozolomide or both. Receptor source: a man in his forties with glioma.

The chain couples TRBV10-3 to TRBJ2-7; the D is unclear. Trimming shortened V by 6 bases and J by 3 bases, and 12 bases separated the two germline ends. The germline CDR1 and CDR2 sequences are ENHRY and SYGVKD. The length of the CDR3 is 13 residues. The CDR3, as DNA: TGTGCCATCAGGGACGGACCATTCTACGAGCAGTACTTC. Translating gives CAIRDGPFYEQYF.

V is TRBV5-4 and J is TRBJ1-1; a weak D match, TRBD1 (6 bases). The germline V gene has CDR1 SGHNT and CDR2 YYREEE (reference sequence). V lost 5 bases and J lost 0, with 11 bases in between. The CDR3 is 14 residues long. The CDR3, as DNA: TGTGCCAGCAGTAGAGGACAGTTGAACACTGAAGCTTTCTTT. Translated: CASSRGQLNTEAFF.

The V and J genes are TRBV5-4 and TRBJ2-3; 8 bases fit TRBD1. The CDR3 has 14 amino acids. V was clipped by 4 bases and J by 2 bases; unmatched bases: 3. Germline loops: CDR1 SGHNT, CDR2 YYREEE (reference sequence). The CDR3 nucleotides read TGTGCCAGCAGCGTGGACAGGGTCACAGATACGCAGTATTTT. Amino acids: CASSVDRVTDTQYF.

This clone has a count of ten or more. The chain is built from TRBV14 and TRBJ2-7; a possible D gene is TRBD2 (6 bases). Per the germline V gene, CDR1 is SGHDN and CDR2 is FVKESK. This CDR3 has 14 amino acids. The V and J ends lost 4 bases and 2 bases respectively, with 12 bases between them. This chain's CDR3 is CASSRRETAYEQYF. The CDR3 nucleotides are TGTGCCAGCAGCCGACGGGAGACAGCCTACGAGCAGTACTTC.

The rearrangement uses TRBV4-2 and TRBJ2-7; D gene unclear. V shed 0 bases and J shed 8 bases, with 11 bases lying between them. Germline CDR1 is LGHNA and CDR2 is YNFKEQ. The CDR3 has 13 residues. CDR3 region: CASSQDPAPKQYF. As DNA, the CDR3 is TGTGCCAGCAGCCAAGATCCAGCCCCGAAGCAGTACTTC.

V is TRBV4-3 and J is TRBJ1-2, with D unresolved. The V and J ends lost 0 bases and 4 bases respectively, with 15 bases between them. This CDR3 spans 16 amino acids. The germline V gene has CDR1 LGHNA and CDR2 YSLEER. The CDR3 here is CASSQDSGSAFYGYTF. CDR3 nucleotides: TGCGCCAGCAGCCAAGATTCGGGCAGCGCCTTCTATGGCTACACCTTC.

This chain uses TRBV5-4 with TRBJ2-5, with TRBD2 identical over 11 bases. Germline assignment: CDR1 SGHNT and CDR2 YYREEE (reference sequence). The CDR3 is 15 residues long. V gave up 3 bases and J gave up 5 bases; unmatched junction bases: 6. CDR3 region: CASSSPSGGRETQYF. CDR3 DNA sequence: TGTGCCAGCAGCTCCCCTAGCGGGGGGAGGGAGACCCAGTACTTC.

This chain connects TRBV6-5 to TRBJ2-7; a possible D gene is TRBD1 (7 bases). Germline assignment: CDR1 MNHEY and CDR2 SVGAGI. The CDR3 consists of 13 residues. V lost 2 bases and J lost 8, with 13 bases in between. The CDR3 region is CASSYRGREKQYF. Here the CDR3 DNA reads TGTGCCAGCAGTTACAGGGGGCGGGAAAAGCAGTACTTC.

The V gene is TRBV25-1, the J gene TRBJ2-7, with TRBD1 matching 10 bases. The CDR3 spans 18 residues. Losses at the gene ends were 5 bases for V and 7 bases for J; bases not matched to a gene: 20. The germline gives CDR1 MGHDK, CDR2 SYGVNS. The DNA of the CDR3 is TGTGCCAGCAGTCCTCCCCCGGGACAGGGGTCAATCTTGCGGGAGCAGTACTTC. It specifies CASSPPPGQGSILREQYF.

The genes are TRBV28 and TRBJ1-5; 8 bases map to TRBD1. Trimming cost V 5 bases and J 4 bases; bases outside gene matches: 10. In germline, CDR1 is MDHEN, CDR2 SYDVKM. This CDR3 has 16 residues. The CDR3: CASSPWTGSGNQPQHF. The DNA for the CDR3 is TGTGCCAGCAGTCCTTGGACAGGGAGTGGTAATCAGCCCCAGCATTTT.

This clone has only a few counts. J is TRBJ1-6 and V is TRBV4-1; unclear D gene. Trimming cost V 0 bases and J 7 bases, with 13 bases left between them. CDR1 MGHRA and CDR2 YSYEKL come from the germline V gene. The CDR3 is made up of 16 amino acids. The CDR3 DNA is TGCGCCAGCAGCCAAGAAGTGGCCAGCAGAAATTCACCCCTCCACTTT. This codes for CASSQEVASRNSPLHF.

This clone was recorded a few times. The rearrangement links TRBV12-5 to TRBJ2-7; 8 nucleotides match TRBD2. With V trimmed by 5 bases and J by 4 bases, 7 bases remained unmatched. The CDR3 is 14 residues long. The V gene's germline CDR1 is LGHNT and CDR2 FRNRAP. The CDR3: CASGQGLGVYEQYF. For the CDR3, the DNA is TGTGCTAGTGGTCAGGGACTAGGGGTATACGAGCAGTACTTC.

CDR3 DNA: TGTGCCAGCAGGGCCGCTCGCAGGGGTAGCAATCAGCCCCAGCATTTT. As protein: CASRAARRGSNQPQHF. The rearrangement uses TRBV27 and TRBJ1-5; possibly TRBD1 for D (6 bases). The germline V and J ends were trimmed by 6 bases and 0 bases, with 15 bases remaining between them. This CDR3 spans 16 amino acids. Germline V CDR1 and CDR2: MNHEY, SMNVEV (reference sequence).

The chain carries TRBV5-5 and TRBJ2-7; no definite D call. Trimming cost V 1 base and J 1 base, with 6 bases left between them. Germline CDR1 SGHKS, CDR2 YYEKEE (reference sequence). The CDR3 is made up of 13 amino acids. The CDR3 sequence is CASSLRPSYEQYF. The CDR3 DNA follows: TGTGCCAGCAGCTTGAGGCCGTCCTACGAGCAGTACTTC.

This clone was recorded at least ten times. This rearrangement joins TRBV11-3 to TRBJ2-1; D gene ambiguous. Germline CDR1 SGHNT, CDR2 YENEEA. Trimming cost V 5 bases and J 4 bases, with 12 bases left between them. This CDR3 region has 14 residues. CDR3 region: CASSPQRGYNEQFF. The CDR3 nucleotides are TGTGCCAGCAGCCCTCAACGTGGGTACAATGAGCAGTTCTTC.

This clone was seen only a few times. The V and J genes are TRBV5-1 and TRBJ2-4; 8 nucleotides match TRBD1. This CDR3 has 14 amino acids. Germline CDR1 reads SGHRS; CDR2 reads YFSETQ. V gave up 4 bases and J gave up 6 bases; unmatched junction bases: 6. The CDR3 nucleotides read TGCGCCAGCAGCATAAGCGACAGGGGAAACATTCAGTACTTC. It yields the protein CASSISDRGNIQYF.

The chain uses TRBV15 and TRBJ2-7; D could derive from TRBD1 or TRBD2 (6 bases each). Between the trimmed V and J ends, which lost 1 base and 2 bases, there was a span of 15 bases. Germline-derived CDR1 and CDR2 are LNHNV and YYDKDF (reference sequence). The CDR3 sequence is 16 residues long. The CDR3 protein is CATSRVVARGAYEQYF. CDR3 bases: TGTGCCACCAGCAGAGTCGTAGCGAGGGGGGCCTACGAGCAGTACTTC.

The V and J genes are TRBV6-1 and TRBJ2-1; 8 positions agree with TRBD2. The V gene end was trimmed by 7 bases and the J gene end by 5 bases; junction bases not matched to a gene: 4. Per germline, CDR1 MNHNS and CDR2 SASEGT. The CDR3 length is 13 residues. The CDR3 DNA sequence: TGTGCCAGCACCCTACTAGCGGACAATGAGCAGTTCTTC. Protein sequence: CASTLLADNEQFF.

The chain carries TRBV6-5 and TRBJ2-2; the D gene is possibly TRBD2 (6 bases). The V end was cut by 2 bases, the J end by 0 bases, with 10 bases between. Per the germline V gene, CDR1 is MNHEY and CDR2 is SVGAGI. CDR3 length equals 16 residues. DNA of the CDR3: TGTGCCAGCAGTTACCGGGGACTTGCGAACACCGGGGAGCTGTTTTTT. Translating gives CASSYRGLANTGELFF.

This rearrangement joins TRBV6-6 to TRBJ1-3; 7 bases map to TRBD1. The germline V gene encodes CDR1 MNHNY and CDR2 SVGAGI (reference sequence). The CDR3 runs to 15 residues. The V and J ends lost 6 bases and 6 bases, in that order; junction bases with no gene match: 11. CDR3 DNA: TGTGCCAGCAGCTCACGGGGGGACAGACAAAACACCATATATTTT. Amino acid sequence: CASSSRGDRQNTIYF.

The rearrangement links TRBV6-5 to TRBJ1-6; perhaps TRBD1 as D (6 bases). Germline V lookup: CDR1 MNHEY, CDR2 SVGAGI. The CDR3 runs to 14 residues. With 2 bases removed from V and 7 bases from J, the gap between germline ends came to 9 bases. CDR3 protein: CASSYRGANSPLHF. The CDR3 nucleotides read TGTGCCAGCAGTTACCGGGGGGCGAATTCACCCCTCCACTTT.

The chain has TRBV7-9 and TRBJ2-2; D gene uncertain. Germline V gives CDR1 SEHNR, CDR2 FQNEAQ (reference sequence). With 1 base removed from V and 0 bases from J, the gap between germline ends came to 9 bases. CDR3 size: 16 residues. The CDR3 nucleotides are TGTGCCAGCAGCTTAGGATCGTTCGCGAACACCGGGGAGCTGTTTTTT. Translating gives CASSLGSFANTGELFF.

J is TRBJ2-2 and V is TRBV6-5; D is undetermined. V lost 7 bases and J lost 5, with 14 bases in between. The CDR3 length is 14 residues. Germline CDR1 and CDR2: MNHEY and SVGAGI. The CDR3 DNA is TGTGCCAGCACCCCCCGATTCGTAACCGGGGAGCTGTTTTTT. Protein product: CASTPRFVTGELFF.

This clone was seen just once. The chain has TRBV19 and TRBJ1-2, with a tentative D call TRBD1 (6 bases). The CDR3 covers 11 residues. Germline loops: CDR1 LNHDA, CDR2 SQIVND (reference sequence). Trimming removed 10 bases from V and 4 bases from J, with 10 bases in between. In nucleotides, the CDR3 is TGTGCCACCAAGGGGGGCTATGGCTACACCTTC. Protein product: CATKGGYGYTF.

This sequence joins TRBV4-2 and TRBJ2-7, with 11 nucleotides matching TRBD2. Germline lookup yields CDR1 LGHNA and CDR2 YNFKEQ. V was clipped by 3 bases and J by 3 bases; unmatched bases: 7. The CDR3 consists of 16 residues. The chain's CDR3 is CASSHTIGTSGYEQYF. The CDR3 bases are TGTGCCAGCAGCCATACCATTGGGACTAGCGGCTACGAGCAGTACTTC.

The chain links TRBV25-1 to TRBJ2-5, with 8 bases aligning to TRBD1. The J call may be in error: the DNA end matches TRBJ2-7 better. The CDR3 covers 14 residues. Germline lookup yields CDR1 MGHDK and CDR2 SYGVNS. The CDR3 loop reads CASSEQDRAYEQYF. The DNA for the CDR3 is TGTGCCAGCAGTGAACAGGACAGGGCCTACGAGCAGTACTTC.